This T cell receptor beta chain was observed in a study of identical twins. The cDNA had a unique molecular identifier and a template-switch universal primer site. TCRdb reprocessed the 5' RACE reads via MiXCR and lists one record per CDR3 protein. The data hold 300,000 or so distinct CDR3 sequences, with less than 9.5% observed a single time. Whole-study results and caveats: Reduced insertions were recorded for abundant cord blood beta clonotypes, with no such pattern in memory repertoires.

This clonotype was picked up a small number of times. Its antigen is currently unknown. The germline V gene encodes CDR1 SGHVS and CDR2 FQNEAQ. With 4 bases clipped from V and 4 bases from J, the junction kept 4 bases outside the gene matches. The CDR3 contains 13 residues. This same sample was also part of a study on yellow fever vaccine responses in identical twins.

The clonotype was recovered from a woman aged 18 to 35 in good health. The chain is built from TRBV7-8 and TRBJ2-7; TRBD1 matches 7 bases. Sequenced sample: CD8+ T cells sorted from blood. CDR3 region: CASSWGQLYEQYF. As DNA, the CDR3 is TGTGCCAGCAGCTGGGGACAGCTTTACGAGCAGTACTTC. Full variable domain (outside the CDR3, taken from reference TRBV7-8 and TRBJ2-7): GAGVSQSPRYKVAKRGQDVALRCDPISGHVSLFWYQQALGQGPEFLTYFQNEAQLDKSGLPSDRFFAERPEGSVSTLKIQRTQQEDSAVYLCASSWGQLYEQYFGPGTRLTVT.